The source of this T cell receptor beta chain is a study of beta chain features in type 1 diabetes. Overall study results and limits: PCR might favor shorter templates, equally in patients and controls. In comparison with healthy donors, patients had naive, central memory and Treg TCRB repertoires that appeared more similar.

With respect to this clone: Its antigen is not known.

Reverse transcription of all isolated RNA meant that expressed TCRB transcripts were sequenced. TCRdb keeps only in-frame clones here, not all; method: immunoSEQ multiplex PCR. The sample lists 350,000 to 450,000 clones, approximately 15% occurring once. Using CD45RO/CCR7/CD25/CD127/CD95/CD27, CD4+ naive, central memory, regulatory and stem cell-like memory cells were sorted. The material sequenced was naive CD4+ T cells from blood. The TCR comes from a man aged 25-45 years in good health.

CDR3 sequence reads: CASSEHEGRKSSYEQYV. CDR3 nucleotides: TGTGCCAGCAGTGAACACGAGGGACGGAAGTCCTCCTACGAGCAGTACGTC. The rearrangement links TRBV28 to TRBJ2-7; D may be TRBD1 or TRBD2 (5 bases each). The germline CDR1 and CDR2 sequences are MDHEN and SYDVKM. There are 17 residues in the CDR3. Trimming took 5 bases from V and 0 from J, leaving 20 bases between them.